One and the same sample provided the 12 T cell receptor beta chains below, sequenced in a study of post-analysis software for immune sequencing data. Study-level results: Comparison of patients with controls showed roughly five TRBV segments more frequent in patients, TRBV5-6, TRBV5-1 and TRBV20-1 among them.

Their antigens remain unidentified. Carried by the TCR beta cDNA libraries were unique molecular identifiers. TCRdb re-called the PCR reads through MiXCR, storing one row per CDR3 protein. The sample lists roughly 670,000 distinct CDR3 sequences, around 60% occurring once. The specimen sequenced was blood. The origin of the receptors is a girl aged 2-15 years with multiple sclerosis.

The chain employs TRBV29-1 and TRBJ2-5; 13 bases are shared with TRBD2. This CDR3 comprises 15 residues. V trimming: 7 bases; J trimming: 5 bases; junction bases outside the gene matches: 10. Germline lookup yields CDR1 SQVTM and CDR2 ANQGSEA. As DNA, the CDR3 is TGCAGCGCCGGGACTAGCGGGGACCCCAGGGAGACCCAGTACTTC. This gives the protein CSAGTSGDPRETQYF.

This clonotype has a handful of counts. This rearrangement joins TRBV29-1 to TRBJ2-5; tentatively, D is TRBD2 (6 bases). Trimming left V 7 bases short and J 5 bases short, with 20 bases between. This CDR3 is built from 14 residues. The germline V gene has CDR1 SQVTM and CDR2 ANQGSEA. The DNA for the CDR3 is TGCAGCGCCGCCAATTGGGGCAGCGGGGAGACCCAGTACTTC. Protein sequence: CSAANWGSGETQYF.

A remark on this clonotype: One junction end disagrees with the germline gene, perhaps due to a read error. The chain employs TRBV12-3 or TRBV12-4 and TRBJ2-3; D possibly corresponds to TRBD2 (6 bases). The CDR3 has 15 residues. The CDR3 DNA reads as TGTGCCAGCAGTCCGACTAGAGGGAGCACAGATGCGCAGTATTTT. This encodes CASSPTRGSTDAQYF.

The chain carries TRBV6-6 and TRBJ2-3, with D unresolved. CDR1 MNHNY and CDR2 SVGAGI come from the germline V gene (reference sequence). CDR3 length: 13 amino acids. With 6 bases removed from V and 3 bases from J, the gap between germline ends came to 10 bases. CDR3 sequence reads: CASSPARTDTQYF. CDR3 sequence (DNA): TGTGCCAGCAGCCCGGCGAGGACAGATACGCAGTATTTT.

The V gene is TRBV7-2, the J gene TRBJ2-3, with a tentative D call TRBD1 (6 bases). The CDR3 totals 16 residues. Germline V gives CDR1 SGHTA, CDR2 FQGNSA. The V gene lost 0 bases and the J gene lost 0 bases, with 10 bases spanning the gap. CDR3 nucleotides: TGTGCCAGCAGCTTAGCTAGGACAGTTAGCACAGATACGCAGTATTTT. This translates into CASSLARTVSTDTQYF.

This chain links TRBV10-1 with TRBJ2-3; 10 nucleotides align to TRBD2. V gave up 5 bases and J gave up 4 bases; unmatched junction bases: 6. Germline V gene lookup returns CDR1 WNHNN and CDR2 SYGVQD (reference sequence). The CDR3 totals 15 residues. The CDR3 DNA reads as TGCGCCAGCAGTCCTAGCGGGAGTCTAGCAGATACGCAGTATTTT. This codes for CASSPSGSLADTQYF.

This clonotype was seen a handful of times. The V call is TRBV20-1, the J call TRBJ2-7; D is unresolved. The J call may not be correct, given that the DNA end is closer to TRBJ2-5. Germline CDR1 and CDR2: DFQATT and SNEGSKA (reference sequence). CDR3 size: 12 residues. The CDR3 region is CSARSRTETQYF. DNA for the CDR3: TGCAGTGCTAGAAGCAGGACGGAGACCCAGTACTTC.

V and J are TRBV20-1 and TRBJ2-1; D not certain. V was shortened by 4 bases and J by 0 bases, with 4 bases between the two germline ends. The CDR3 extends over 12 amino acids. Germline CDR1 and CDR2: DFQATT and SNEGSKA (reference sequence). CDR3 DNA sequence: TGCAGTGCTAAAAGCTCCTACAATGAGCAGTTCTTC. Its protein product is CSAKSSYNEQFF.

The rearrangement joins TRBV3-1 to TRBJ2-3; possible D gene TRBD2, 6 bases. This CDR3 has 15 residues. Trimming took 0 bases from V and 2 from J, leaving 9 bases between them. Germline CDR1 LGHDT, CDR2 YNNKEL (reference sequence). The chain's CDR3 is CASSQESGVTDTQYF. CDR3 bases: TGTGCCAGCAGCCAAGAATCGGGGGTCACAGATACGCAGTATTTT.

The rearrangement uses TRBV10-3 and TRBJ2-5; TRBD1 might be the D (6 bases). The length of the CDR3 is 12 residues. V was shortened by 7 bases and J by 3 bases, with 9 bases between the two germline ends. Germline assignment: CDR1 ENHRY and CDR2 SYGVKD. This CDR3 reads CAIMGAEETQYF. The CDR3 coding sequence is TGTGCCATCATGGGGGCAGAAGAGACCCAGTACTTC.

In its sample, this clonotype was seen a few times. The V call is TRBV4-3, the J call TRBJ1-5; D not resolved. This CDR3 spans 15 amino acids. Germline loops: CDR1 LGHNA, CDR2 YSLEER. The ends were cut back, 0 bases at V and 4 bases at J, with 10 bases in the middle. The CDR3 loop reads CASSQDMTPNQPQHF. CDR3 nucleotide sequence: TGCGCCAGCAGCCAAGATATGACTCCGAATCAGCCCCAGCATTTT.

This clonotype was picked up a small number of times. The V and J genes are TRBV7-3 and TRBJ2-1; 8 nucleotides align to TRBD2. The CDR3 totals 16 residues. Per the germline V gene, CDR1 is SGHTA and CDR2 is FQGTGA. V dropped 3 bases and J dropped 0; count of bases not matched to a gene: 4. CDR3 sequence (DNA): TGTGCCAGCAGCTTCCACGGGACTAGCTCCTACAATGAGCAGTTCTTC. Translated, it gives CASSFHGTSSYNEQFF.